This TCR beta chain was identified during a study of cytomegalovirus exposure and HLA in healthy donors. Whole-study context: Earlier findings included some 120 million unique TCR beta sequences obtained from roughly 200 million T cells. Study-level results: In a later analysis, V- and J-gene trimming of beta chains associated with a DCLRE1C missense variant, replicated independently.

60 Vbeta and 13 Jbeta primers were used in PCR. The table came from immunoSEQ multiplex PCR; TCRdb's copy has only in-frame clones and leaves some out. Here the sample spans 100,000 to 150,000 clones, 74% being singletons. The CDR3 has 14 amino acids. V shed 1 base and J shed 5 bases, with 11 bases lying between them. Germline assignment: CDR1 LGHNA and CDR2 YSLEER. As to this clone: The target antigen is unknown.

The origin of this receptor is a woman aged 45 to 65 in good health and CMV-seropositive. The sample comprised PBMCs. This sequence joins TRBV4-3 and TRBJ2-5; D might be TRBD1 (5 bases). CDR3 loop: CASSQGVQGETQYF. The CDR3 DNA sequence: TGCGCCAGCAGCCAAGGGGTCCAGGGTGAGACCCAGTACTTC.